The rows below give T cell receptor beta chains drawn from one sample of a study of STAT3 mutations in large granular lymphocyte leukemia. The protocol was immunoSEQ multiplex PCR, while the TCRdb copy is restricted to in-frame clones and leaves out a portion. The sample includes approximately 31,000 clones, around 85% of them seen just once. The sample consisted of peripheral blood mononuclear cells. These receptors all stem from a man aged 60 to 69 with T-cell large granular lymphocyte leukemia. Some clones in this sample may be carry-over from other donors' samples. Each CDR3 is given with its conserved first and last residue. D genes are given only for firm matches. Not all rows give a size; the values are once, few, many and, for expanded clones, a class.

. | . | TRBJ1-2 | TRBV7-9 | CASSLGQYYGYTF | TGTGCCAGCAGCTTAGGACAGTACTATGGCTACACCTTC
TRBD1 | . | TRBJ1-4 | TRBV30 | CAWSGTGGQLFF | TGTGCCTGGTCTGGGACAGGAGGTCAACTGTTTTTT
TRBD1 | few | TRBJ2-3 | TRBV6-5 | CASSYSGTGGTDTQYF | TGTGCCAGCAGTTACTCCGGGACAGGGGGGACAGATACGCAGTATTTT
. | . | TRBJ2-3 | TRBV5-1 | CASSLDGGVRADTQYF | TGCGCCAGCAGCTTGGACGGGGGCGTGAGGGCGGATACGCAGTATTTT
. | . | TRBJ2-7 | TRBV5-1 | CASSADRGVDEQYF | TGCGCCAGCAGTGCTGACAGAGGGGTTGACGAGCAGTACTTC
. | . | TRBJ1-2 | TRBV5-1 | CASSLAAGLGYTF | TGCGCCAGCAGCTTGGCCGCAGGGCTAGGCTACACCTTC
. | medium-sized | TRBJ2-7 | TRBV18 | CASSPPGTPNYEQYF | TGTGCCAGCTCACCACCGGGGACTCCCAACTACGAGCAGTACTTC
TRBD1 | . | TRBJ1-2 | TRBV28 | CASTRTGQIYGYTF | TGTGCCAGCACTCGGACAGGGCAAATCTATGGCTACACCTTC
. | . | TRBJ2-5 | TRBV9 | CASSVGIGETQYF | TGTGCCAGCAGCGTAGGGATCGGGGAGACCCAGTACTTC
. | . | TRBJ2-7 | TRBV28 | CASSPPMDEQYF | TGTGCCAGCAGCCCGCCGATGGACGAGCAGTACTTC
TRBD1 | . | TRBJ1-2 | TRBV5-4 | CASSRDSSNYGYTF | TGTGCCAGCAGCCGGGACAGCTCTAACTATGGCTACACCTTC
. | . | TRBJ2-3 | TRBV29-1 | CSVVGGPTQYF | TGCAGCGTTGTAGGGGGTCCCACGCAGTATTTT
TRBD1 | . | TRBJ1-1 | TRBV19 | CASKDRGYTEAFF | TGTGCCAGTAAGGACAGGGGTTATACTGAAGCTTTCTTT
. | . | TRBJ1-2 | TRBV2 | CASSESQTNYGYTF | TGTGCCAGCAGTGAATCGCAGACTAACTATGGCTACACCTTC
. | . | TRBJ1-2 | TRBV7-3 | CASSLSGADYGYTF | TGTGCCAGCAGCTTATCCGGGGCAGACTATGGCTACACCTTC
TRBD1 | . | TRBJ1-1 | TRBV10-3 | CAISEGTVVNTEAFF | TGTGCCATCAGTGAGGGGACAGTCGTGAACACTGAAGCTTTCTTT
. | . | TRBJ1-4 | TRBV28 | CASSPIVGASTNEKLFF | TGTGCCAGCAGTCCCATCGTCGGGGCTTCAACTAATGAAAAACTGTTTTTT
. | . | TRBJ2-1 | TRBV6-1 | CHVATGYNEQFF | TGTCATGTTGCCACAGGGTACAATGAGCAGTTCTTC
. | . | TRBJ2-5 | TRBV7-9 | CALESGRSTQYF | TGTGCCTTGGAAAGCGGACGCTCGACCCAGTACTTC
. | . | TRBJ1-2 | TRBV25-1 | CASSVYGRGYTF | TGTGCCAGCAGTGTATACGGTCGCGGCTACACCTTC
TRBD2 | . | TRBJ2-7 | TRBV29-1 | CSVEGAGGRARDEQYF | TGCAGCGTTGAAGGGGCGGGCGGGAGGGCCAGGGACGAGCAGTACTTC
. | . | TRBJ2-1 | TRBV5-1 | CASSQGTIYNEQFF | TGCGCCAGCAGCCAGGGGACTATTTACAATGAGCAGTTCTTC
TRBD1 | . | TRBJ2-7 | TRBV5-1 | CASSLRAGTERSPVYEQYF | TGCGCCAGCAGCTTGCGCGCCGGGACAGAAAGGTCCCCCGTCTACGAGCAGTACTTC